This TCR beta chain emerged from a study of OX40 agonist ivuxolimab in advanced cancers. Trimming cost V 4 bases and J 1 base, with 11 bases left between them. The CDR3 totals 15 residues. From germline, CDR1 is SGHNT and CDR2 YYREEE (reference sequence). Patients with a history of autoimmune disease or on systemic immunosuppression were excluded. Regarding this clone: The antigen remains unidentified.

Generated by immunoSEQ multiplex PCR, the TCRdb table keeps only in-frame clones and is missing some. Of some 77,000 clones listed, roughly 86% are singletons. General study results and limits: Determination of antigen specificity was not performed for the expanded peripheral T cells.

This sequence originates from an adult with an advanced solid tumor such as melanoma, head and neck, liver or kidney cancer. This rearrangement joins TRBV5-4 to TRBJ2-2; TRBD2 might be the D (5 bases). Sample: CD4+ or CD8+ T cells sorted from blood, taken in a trial of the OX40 agonist ivuxolimab. The CDR3 DNA sequence: TGTGCCAGCAGCCCAACCAGCGGGAACACCGGGGAGCTGTTTTTT. It codes for CASSPTSGNTGELFF. Full variable domain (remainder filled in from reference TRBV5-4 and TRBJ2-2): ETGVTQSPTHLIKTRGQQVTLRCSSQSGHNTVSWYQQALGQGPQFIFQYYREEENGRGNFPPRFSGLQFPNYSSELNVNALELDDSALYLCASSPTSGNTGELFFGEGSRLTVL.